This is a list of T cell receptor beta chains from one sample in a study of regulatory T cells in long-lasting Graves disease. TCRdb itself ran the multiplex PCR reads through MiXCR, one entry per CDR3 protein. Among about 220,000 distinct CDR3 sequences listed, approximately 20% were seen once. Sequencing used peripheral blood mononuclear cells (PBMCs), obtained at new diagnosis, from a patient treated with antithyroid drugs. These TCRs come from a female donor with Graves disease. Both conserved end residues are part of each CDR3. A D gene is named only where the DNA matches it firmly. Expanded clones are given a class, and other clones once, few, many or no size at all.

J | V | D | size | DNA | CDR3
TRBJ2-1 | TRBV7-9 | TRBD2 | many | TGTGCCAGCAGCCATAGACTAGCGGAAGAACGGTTCTTC | CASSHRLAEERFF
TRBJ2-2 | TRBV5-6 | TRBD1 | many | TGTGCCAGCAGCCGAGACAGGGGTTTCACCGGGGAGCTGTTTTTT | CASSRDRGFTGELFF
TRBJ2-2 | TRBV20-1 | NA | many | TGCAGTGTTACCATGAACACCGGGGAGCTGTTTTTT | CSVTMNTGELFF
TRBJ2-5 | TRBV20-1 | TRBD1 | many | TGCAGTGCTAGACCTCTGGACTACAGGGGGCAAGAGACCCAGTACTTC | CSARPLDYRGQETQYF
TRBJ2-3 | TRBV3-1 | NA | many | TGTGCCAGCAGCCAGACTGGACCGGGGGATACGCAGTATTTT | CASSQTGPGDTQYF
TRBJ2-6 | TRBV27 | NA | NA | TGTGCCAGCAGGCCTTTTGGGGCTGGGGCCAACGTCCTGACTTTC | CASRPFGAGANVLTF
TRBJ2-2 | TRBV30 | NA | NA | TGTGCCTGGACAGGGGTCGGGGAGCTGTTTTTT | CAWTGVGELFF
TRBJ2-3 | TRBV11-2 | TRBD2 | NA | TGTGCCAGCAGCTTAGATAGAAGAAGCGGGGGCACAGATACGCAGTATTTT | CASSLDRRSGGTDTQYF
TRBJ1-1 | TRBV5-4 | NA | NA | TGTGCCAGCAGCTTGCGCGGGGGCGAGACTGAAGCTTTCTTT | CASSLRGGETEAFF
TRBJ1-1 | TRBV28 | TRBD1 | NA | TGTGCCAGCCGCTGGCAGGGGGCTGAAGCTTTCTTT | CASRWQGAEAFF
TRBJ2-5 | TRBV4-3 | TRBD1 | many | TGCGCCAGCAGCCAAGATCTAGGGCAGGGGGCAGAGACCCAGTACTTC | CASSQDLGQGAETQYF
TRBJ1-2 | TRBV9 | TRBD1 | NA | TGTGCCAGCAGCCCCACAGGGGGCGGAAGGGATGGCTACACCTTC | CASSPTGGGRDGYTF
TRBJ2-7 | TRBV3-1 | NA | many | TGTGCCAGCAGCCAAGGGCATTCCTACGAGCAGTACTTC | CASSQGHSYEQYF
TRBJ1-2 | TRBV30 | NA | many | TGTGCCTGGAGTTTTACTTTAGGGGATGGCTACACCTTC | CAWSFTLGDGYTF
TRBJ1-2 | TRBV29-1 | NA | many | TGCAGCGTACAGGGCGATTCCTATGGCTACACCTTC | CSVQGDSYGYTF
TRBJ2-5 | TRBV3-1 | TRBD1 | NA | TGTGCCAGCAGCCAACGGACAGGGTTGACGGAGACCCAGTACTTC | CASSQRTGLTETQYF
TRBJ2-3 | TRBV27 | NA | NA | TGTGCCAGCAGTCCCAATTCGAATGGTTTCTGGGCTCCGAACACAGATACGCAGTATTTT | CASSPNSNGFWAPNTDTQYF
TRBJ2-7 | TRBV20-1 | TRBD1 | many | TGCAGTGCTCAGGGACAGGGAAGATCCTCCTACGAGCAGTACTTC | CSAQGQGRSSYEQYF
TRBJ2-1 | TRBV5-1 | NA | many | TGCGCCAGCAGCTTGGAGTCGGTAAAGTTCTTC | CASSLESVKFF
TRBJ1-1 | TRBV2 | TRBD1 | NA | TGTGCCAGCAGTGAAGCGAAGACAGGGACGCGGGAAGCTTTCTTT | CASSEAKTGTREAFF
TRBJ2-5 | TRBV20-1 | TRBD2 | few | TGCAGTGCCGACGGACTAGCGGAGGCCCAAGAGACCCAGTACTTC | CSADGLAEAQETQYF
TRBJ1-3 | TRBV7-9 | NA | few | TGTGCCAGCAGCTTAGGAGGGGGGGTTGCCGGAAACACCATATATTTT | CASSLGGGVAGNTIYF
TRBJ1-2 | TRBV7-8 | NA | many | TGTGCCAGCAGCTGGACCCTATCGAGGGCGGATGCTGGCTACACCTTC | CASSWTLSRADAGYTF
TRBJ2-7 | TRBV11-2 | NA | NA | TGTGCCAGCAGCTTTGTCGCAGGGAAAGGAGAGCAGTACTTC | CASSFVAGKGEQYF
TRBJ1-4 | TRBV11-2 | NA | many | TGTGCCAGCAGCTTATCTAAAGCGCGAAATGAAAAACTGTTTTTT | CASSLSKARNEKLFF
TRBJ1-1 | TRBV28 | NA | NA | TGTGCCAGCAGTTTAGTTCGGGAGAAAGAACCTGAAGCTTTCTTT | CASSLVREKEPEAFF
TRBJ2-6 | TRBV18 | TRBD2 | NA | TGTGCCAGCTCACCAGCGGGACTAGCGGGAGATGGGGCCAACGTCCTGACTTTC | CASSPAGLAGDGANVLTF
TRBJ2-5 | TRBV7-8 | NA | many | TGTGCCAGCAGTCCTCAGGCCACAGTGGCTCAAGAGACCCAGTACTTC | CASSPQATVAQETQYF
TRBJ2-3 | TRBV10-1 | TRBD2 | many | TGCGCCAGCAGTGAAACGGTAGCGGGAGCGGATACGCAGTATTTT | CASSETVAGADTQYF
TRBJ2-7 | TRBV20-1 | NA | NA | TGCAGTGCCACTAGGGGGGGCAGGGGGCTAAGCGAGCAGTACTTC | CSATRGGRGLSEQYF
TRBJ2-7 | TRBV29-1 | TRBD2 | many | TGCAGCGTGCTTCTAGCGGGTCCCTACGAGCAGTACTTC | CSVLLAGPYEQYF
TRBJ2-2 | TRBV20-1 | NA | many | TGCAGTGCTCCGGGCCCCTCCGCGAACACCGGGGAGCTGTTTTTT | CSAPGPSANTGELFF
TRBJ2-5 | TRBV24-1 | NA | many | TGTGCCACCAGTGATTTGCAAAGGGGAGAAGAGACCCAGTACTTC | CATSDLQRGEETQYF